This is a list of T cell receptor beta chains from one sample in a study of blood T cell repertoires in COVID-19. The table came from immunoSEQ multiplex PCR; TCRdb's copy has only in-frame clones and leaves some out. The table lists under 80,000 clones, roughly 82% of them singletons. Material for sequencing was peripheral blood. These receptors were obtained from a man aged 45-60 years with acute or convalescent COVID-19. CDR3s include the opening cysteine and the closing phenylalanine or tryptophan. A D gene is named only where the DNA matches it firmly. The size entry is marked missing in some rows and otherwise reads once, few, many or a size class.

>TRBJ1-5|-|TRBV4-2|-
TGTGCCAGCAGCCAAGATAAGGGCTCGGGGCAGCCCCAGCATTTT
CASSQDKGSGQPQHF
>TRBJ2-3|-|TRBV7-8|TRBD1
TGTGCCAGCAGCACCCACAGGGGACAGCGCACAGATACGCAGTATTTT
CASSTHRGQRTDTQYF
>TRBJ2-7|-|TRBV5-5|TRBD1
TGTGCCAGCAGCTTGGTGCAGGGGGACGAGCAGTACTTC
CASSLVQGDEQYF
>TRBJ2-3|-|TRBV6-2/TRBV6-3|-
TGTGCCAGCAGCCCCCGCGGGGTATCCCCCGGGTCAGATACGCAGTATTTT
CASSPRGVSPGSDTQYF
>TRBJ1-5|-|TRBV7-8|TRBD1
TGTGCCAGCAGCTTACGCCGGGACAGGGTGAGGCAGCCCCAGCATTTT
CASSLRRDRVRQPQHF
>TRBJ2-5|-|TRBV9|-
TGTGCCAGCAGCCCGGATGGACAGCAGACGACCCAGTACTTC
CASSPDGQQTTQYF
>TRBJ1-6|-|TRBV7-2|-
TGTGCCAGCAGCCCGTTTCCGGGGAGCTCCTATAATTCACCCCTCCACTTT
CASSPFPGSSYNSPLHF
>TRBJ1-3|few|TRBV7-3|-
TGTGCCAGCAGCTTAACTCATACGGACACCATATATTTT
CASSLTHTDTIYF
>TRBJ2-5|-|TRBV7-6|-
TGTGCCAGCAGGGCATCAGAGACCCAGTACTTC
CASRASETQYF
>TRBJ2-7|-|TRBV19|TRBD2
TGTGCCAGTAGTATAGTTAGGACTAGCGCCTCCTACGAGCAGTACTTC
CASSIVRTSASYEQYF
>TRBJ1-6|-|TRBV2|-
TGTGCCAGCAGCCCCACGCAGGAATATAATTCACCCCTCCACTTT
CASSPTQEYNSPLHF
>TRBJ2-3|-|TRBV20-1|-
TGCAGTTATAAACGGGGGGATACGCAGTATTTT
CSYKRGDTQYF
>TRBJ2-3|few|TRBV11-3|TRBD2
TGTGCCAGCAGCTTATATGGACTAGACACAGATACGCAGTATTTT
CASSLYGLDTDTQYF
>TRBJ1-4|-|TRBV7-8|TRBD1
TGTGCCAGCAGCTCACCATTGGACAGGTTTCATGAAAAACTGTTTTTT
CASSSPLDRFHEKLFF
>TRBJ1-1|-|TRBV12-3/TRBV12-4|-
TGTGCCAGCAGTTCAGCGAGTCCAACTGAAGCTTTCTTT
CASSSASPTEAFF
>TRBJ1-1|-|TRBV7-3|TRBD1
TGTGCCAGCAGCCTAGGGACAGGCACTGAAGCTTTCTTT
CASSLGTGTEAFF
>TRBJ1-5|-|TRBV2|-
TGTGCCAGCAGTGAAATAGGATCGATGGGTACAGGGTTTGTGAAGCACACCGGGCCCCAGCATTTT
CASSEIGSMGTGFVKHTGPQHF
>TRBJ2-7|-|TRBV5-6|TRBD1
TGTGCCAGCAGCTCGAACAGGGGGCGCATTTACGAGCAGTACTTC
CASSSNRGRIYEQYF
>TRBJ2-1|-|TRBV28|TRBD2
TGTGCCACCGGGTGGGGGGGCTCCTACAATGAGCAGTTCTTC
CATGWGGSYNEQFF
>TRBJ2-5|-|TRBV30|-
TGTGCCTGGAGTGTATTGGGCAGCCAAGAGACCCAGTACTTC
CAWSVLGSQETQYF
>TRBJ1-2|-|TRBV9|TRBD1
TGTGCCAGCAGCGCAGGACAGGGAGGTGGCTACACCTTC
CASSAGQGGGYTF
>TRBJ1-3|-|TRBV3-1/TRBV3-2|-
TGTGCCAGCAGCCCCAAGACAATCTCTGGAAACACCATATATTTT
CASSPKTISGNTIYF
>TRBJ1-4|few|TRBV9|TRBD1
TGTGCCAGCAGCCCCCAGGGGGGATTTCATGAAAAACTGTTTTTT
CASSPQGGFHEKLFF
>TRBJ2-2|-|TRBV4-1|-
TGCGCCAGCAGCCAAGATCAGGAAGCGACAGCCGGGGAGCTGTTTTTT
CASSQDQEATAGELFF
>TRBJ2-7|-|TRBV2|-
TGTGCCAGCCATAAGACTCGTTACAGGGTGTCCTACGAGCAGTACTTC
CASHKTRYRVSYEQYF
>TRBJ2-7|-|TRBV7-6|-
TGTGCCAGCAGCTCCGACTCGTTCTTAGAGCAGTACTTC
CASSSDSFLEQYF
>TRBJ2-2|-|TRBV11-2|-
TGTGCCAGCAGCCCCATTAAGGTAGGGGCCAACACCGGGGAGCTGTTTTTT
CASSPIKVGANTGELFF
>TRBJ1-3|-|TRBV5-1|-
TGCGCCAGCAGCCCTTTCGGGGTTACTGGAAACACCATATATTTT
CASSPFGVTGNTIYF
>TRBJ1-5|-|TRBV5-6|-
TGTGCCAGCAGCATAGGACAGAGTAGCAATCAGCCCCAGCATTTT
CASSIGQSSNQPQHF
>TRBJ2-5|-|TRBV9|-
TGTGCCAGCAGCCCGACGGGGATCCAAGAGACCCAGTACTTC
CASSPTGIQETQYF
>TRBJ2-2|-|TRBV4-2|-
TGTGCCAGCAGCCTCATCGCGGCGAACACCGGGGAGCTGTTTTTT
CASSLIAANTGELFF
>TRBJ2-3|-|TRBV28|-
TGTGCCAGCAGTTTAGGTGCCTTGCGGGGACGCACAGATACGCAGTATTTT
CASSLGALRGRTDTQYF
>TRBJ1-1|-|TRBV27|TRBD1
TGTGCCAGCAGATCGACAGGGCTGCCTGAAGCTTTCTTT
CASRSTGLPEAFF
>TRBJ2-3|-|TRBV11-2|TRBD2
TGTGCCAGCAGCTCAACACGACTAGCGGGAGCAGATACGCAGTATTTT
CASSSTRLAGADTQYF
>TRBJ2-7|-|TRBV4-3|-
TGCGCCAGCAGCCAAGATTGGGCTGGGGAGGCGGGCTCCTACGAGCAGTACTTC
CASSQDWAGEAGSYEQYF
>TRBJ1-5|few|TRBV7-2|-
TGTGCCAGCAGCTTCTATAGCAATCAGCCCCAGCATTTT
CASSFYSNQPQHF
>TRBJ1-3|-|TRBV9|-
TGTGCCAGCAGCGAGGGGCTCGGCTCTGGAAACACCATATATTTT
CASSEGLGSGNTIYF
>TRBJ1-2|once|TRBV10-3|-
TGTGCCAGTGGACAGAATAACTATGGCTACACCTTC
CASGQNNYGYTF
>TRBJ2-1|-|TRBV19|TRBD1
TGTGCCAGTAGCTTAAAGGGACAGGCGGTTAATGAGCAGTTCTTC
CASSLKGQAVNEQFF
>TRBJ1-1|-|TRBV10-3|-
TGTGCCATCAGTGAGTCGTCAGGGATCACTGAAGCTTTCTTT
CAISESSGITEAFF
>TRBJ1-4|-|TRBV10-3|-
TGTGCCATCAGTTCACAGGCGACTAATGAAAAACTGTTTTTT
CAISSQATNEKLFF
>TRBJ2-1|-|TRBV5-4|TRBD2
TGTGCCAGCAGCTTTCCGGGACTAGCGGGACTCCTACTCGGGAATGAGCAGTTCTTC
CASSFPGLAGLLLGNEQFF
>TRBJ1-4|-|TRBV10-3|-
TGTGCCATCAAAGACTCAGGAGGGGCTAATGAAAAACTGTTTTTT
CAIKDSGGANEKLFF
>TRBJ2-4|-|TRBV6-5|-
TGTGCCAGCAGCCCAGGGTTGGAAGCCAAAAACATTCAGTACTTC
CASSPGLEAKNIQYF
>TRBJ2-7|-|TRBV7-3|-
TGTGCCAGCAGCTTACGAGGGGGGGCGGCCGAGCAGTACTTC
CASSLRGGAAEQYF